This T cell receptor beta chain was sequenced during a study of vaccination effects on CD4 cells after COVID-19. TCRdb's copy holds only in-frame clones and misses some; the assay was immunoSEQ multiplex PCR. Of about 73,000 clones listed, approximately 72% are singletons. The study's findings and limits: Marked clonal contraction was seen in infection- and vaccine-induced clones late after vaccination. There was only 1 of 255 vaccine-induced clones in healthy vaccinees that cross-reacted with common cold coronaviruses.

In the ViraFEST assay, antigen-specific CD4+ clonotypes were identified by expansion after peptide-pool stimulation. Culture proceeded for 10 days, and CD4+ T cells were then isolated. Having tested negative for nucleocapsid antibodies, the vaccine recipients showed no prior SARS-CoV-2 infection. IL-2 medium was substituted for half the medium on days 3 and 7. Concerning this clone itself: The antigen is undetermined.

Trimming removed 0 bases from V and 6 bases from J, with 16 bases in between. CDR1 is SGHKS, CDR2 YYEKEE, per germline (reference sequence). The CDR3 runs to 16 residues. The starting material was CD4+ T cells from PBMCs cultured with HCoV-NL63 spike peptides, obtained before COVID-19 vaccination. This clonotype originated in a human donor who received a COVID-19 vaccine. The chain is built from TRBV5-5 and TRBJ1-5; D gene unclear. DNA of the CDR3: TGTGCCAGCAGCTTGGGGGTAGGGCTTACTAGTCAGCCCCAGCATTTT. It specifies CASSLGVGLTSQPQHF.